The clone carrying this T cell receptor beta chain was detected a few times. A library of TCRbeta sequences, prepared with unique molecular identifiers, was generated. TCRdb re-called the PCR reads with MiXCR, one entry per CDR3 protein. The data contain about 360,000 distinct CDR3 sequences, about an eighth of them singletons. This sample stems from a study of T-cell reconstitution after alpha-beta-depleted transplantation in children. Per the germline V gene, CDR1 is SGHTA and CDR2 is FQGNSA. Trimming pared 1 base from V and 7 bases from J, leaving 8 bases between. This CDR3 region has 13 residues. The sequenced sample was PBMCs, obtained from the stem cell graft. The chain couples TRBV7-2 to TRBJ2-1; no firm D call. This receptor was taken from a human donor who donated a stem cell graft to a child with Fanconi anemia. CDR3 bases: TGTGCCAGCAGCTTAGAACCGAGGAATGAGCAGTTCTTC. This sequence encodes CASSLEPRNEQFF.